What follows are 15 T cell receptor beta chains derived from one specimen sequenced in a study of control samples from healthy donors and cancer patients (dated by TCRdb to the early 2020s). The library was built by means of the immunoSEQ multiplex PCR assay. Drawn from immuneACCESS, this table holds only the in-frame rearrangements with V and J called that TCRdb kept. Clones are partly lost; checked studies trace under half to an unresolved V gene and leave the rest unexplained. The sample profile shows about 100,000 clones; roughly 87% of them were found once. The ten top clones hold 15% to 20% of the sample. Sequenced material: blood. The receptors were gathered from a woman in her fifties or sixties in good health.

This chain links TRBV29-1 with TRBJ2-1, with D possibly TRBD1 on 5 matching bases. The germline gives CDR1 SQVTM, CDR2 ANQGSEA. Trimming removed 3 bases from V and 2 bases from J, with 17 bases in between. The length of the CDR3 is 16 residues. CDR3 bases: TGCAGCGTTGAGCCCATCTCTGCGGACACCTACAATGAGCAGTTCTTC. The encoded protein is CSVEPISADTYNEQFF.

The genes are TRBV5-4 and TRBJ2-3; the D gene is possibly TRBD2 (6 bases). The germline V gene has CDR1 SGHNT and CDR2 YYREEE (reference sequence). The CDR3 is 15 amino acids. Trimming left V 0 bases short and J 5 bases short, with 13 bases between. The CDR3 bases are TGTGCCAGCAGCTTGGGTGGGCGGGGAGGAGATACGCAGTATTTT. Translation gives CASSLGGRGGDTQYF.

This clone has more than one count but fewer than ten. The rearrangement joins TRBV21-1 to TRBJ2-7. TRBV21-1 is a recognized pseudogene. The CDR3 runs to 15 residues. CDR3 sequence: CASSKEEVVDPGQYV. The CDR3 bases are TGTGCCAGCAGCAAAGAGGAAGTCGTAGATCCCGGGCAGTACGTC.

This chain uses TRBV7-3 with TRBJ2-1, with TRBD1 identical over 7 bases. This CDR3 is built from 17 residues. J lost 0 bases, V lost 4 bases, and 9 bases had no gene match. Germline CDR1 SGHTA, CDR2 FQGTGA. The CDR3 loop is CASSSWDRLHSYNEQFF. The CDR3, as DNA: TGTGCCAGCAGCTCCTGGGACAGACTACACTCCTACAATGAGCAGTTCTTC.

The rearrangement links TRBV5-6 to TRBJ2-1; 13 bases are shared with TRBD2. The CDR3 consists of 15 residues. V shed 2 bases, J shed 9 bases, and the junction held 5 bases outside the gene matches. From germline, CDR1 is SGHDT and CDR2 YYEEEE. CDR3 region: CASSLLAGGPSEQFF. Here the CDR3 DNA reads TGTGCCAGCAGCTTACTAGCGGGGGGGCCTTCTGAGCAGTTCTTC.

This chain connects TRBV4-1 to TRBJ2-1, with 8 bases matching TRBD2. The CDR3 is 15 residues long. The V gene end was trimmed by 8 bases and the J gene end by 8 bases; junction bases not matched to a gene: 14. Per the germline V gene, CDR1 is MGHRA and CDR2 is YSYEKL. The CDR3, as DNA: TGCGCCAGCGAACTAGCTGCGGGAGGTCTCTATGAGCAGTTCTTC. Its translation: CASELAAGGLYEQFF.

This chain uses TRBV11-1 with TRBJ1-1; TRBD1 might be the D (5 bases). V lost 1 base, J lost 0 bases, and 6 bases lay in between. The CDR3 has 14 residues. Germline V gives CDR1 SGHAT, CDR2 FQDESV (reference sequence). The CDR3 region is CASSLGGVNTEAFF. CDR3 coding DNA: TGTGCCAGCAGCTTAGGAGGGGTGAACACTGAAGCTTTCTTT.

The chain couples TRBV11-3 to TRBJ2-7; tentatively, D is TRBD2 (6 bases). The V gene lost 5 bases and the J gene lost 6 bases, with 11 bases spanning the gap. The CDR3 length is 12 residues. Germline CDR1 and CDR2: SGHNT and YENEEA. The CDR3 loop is CASSAGTPEQYF. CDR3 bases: TGTGCCAGCAGCGCGGGGACCCCCGAGCAGTACTTC.

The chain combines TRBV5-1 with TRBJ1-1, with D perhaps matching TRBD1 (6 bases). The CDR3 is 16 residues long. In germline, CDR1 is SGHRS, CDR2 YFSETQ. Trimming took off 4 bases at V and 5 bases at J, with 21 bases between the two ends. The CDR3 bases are TGCGCCAGCAGCGTTTTTACCGGGCCCCAGGGGACTGAAGCTTTCTTT. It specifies CASSVFTGPQGTEAFF.

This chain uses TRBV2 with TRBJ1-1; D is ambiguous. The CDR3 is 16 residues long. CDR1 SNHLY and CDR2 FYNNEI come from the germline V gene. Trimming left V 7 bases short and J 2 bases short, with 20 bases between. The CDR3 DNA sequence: TGTGCCAGCATTGAGAGTCTGGCTTTTCAAAACACTGAAGCTTTCTTT. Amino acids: CASIESLAFQNTEAFF.

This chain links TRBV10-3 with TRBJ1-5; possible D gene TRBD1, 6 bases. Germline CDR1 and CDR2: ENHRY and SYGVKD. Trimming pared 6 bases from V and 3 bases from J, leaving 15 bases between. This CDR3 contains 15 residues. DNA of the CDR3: TGTGCCATCAGCCCACAGGGTTTGGACAATCAGCCCCAGCATTTT. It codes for CAISPQGLDNQPQHF.

This chain's CDR3 is CASSQAGTDEAFF. In nucleotides, the CDR3 is TGTGCCAGCAGCCAAGCCGGGACGGACGAAGCTTTCTTT. The gene calls are TRBV4-2 and TRBJ1-1; TRBD1 is a possible D gene (5 bases). The CDR3 has 13 amino acids. V dropped 1 base and J dropped 8 bases, with 11 bases sitting between them. Per germline, CDR1 LGHNA and CDR2 YNFKEQ.

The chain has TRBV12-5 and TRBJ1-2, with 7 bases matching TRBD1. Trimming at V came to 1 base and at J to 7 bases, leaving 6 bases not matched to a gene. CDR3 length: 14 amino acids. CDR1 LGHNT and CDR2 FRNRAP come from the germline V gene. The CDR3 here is CASGLGGQAGGYTF. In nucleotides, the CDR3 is TGTGCTAGTGGTTTGGGTGGACAGGCAGGTGGCTACACCTTC. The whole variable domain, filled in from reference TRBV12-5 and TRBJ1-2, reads DARVTQTPRHKVTEMGQEVTMRCQPILGHNTVFWYRQTMMQGLELLAYFRNRAPLDDSGMPKDRFSAEMPDATLATLKIQPSEPRDSAVYFCASGLGGQAGGYTFGSGTRLTVV.

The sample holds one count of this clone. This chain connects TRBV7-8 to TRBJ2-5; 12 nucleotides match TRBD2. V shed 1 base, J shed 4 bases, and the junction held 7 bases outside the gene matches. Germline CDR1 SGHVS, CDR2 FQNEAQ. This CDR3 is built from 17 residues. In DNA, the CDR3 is TGTGCCAGCAGCTTAGGTTATCTAGCGGGAGGGCCAGAGACCCAGTACTTC. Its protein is CASSLGYLAGGPETQYF.

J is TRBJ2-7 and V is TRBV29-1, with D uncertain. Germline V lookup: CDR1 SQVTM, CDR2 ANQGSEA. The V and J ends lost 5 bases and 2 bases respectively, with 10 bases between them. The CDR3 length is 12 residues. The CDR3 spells CSVLGGTYEQYF. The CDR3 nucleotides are TGCAGCGTTTTGGGCGGAACCTACGAGCAGTACTTC.